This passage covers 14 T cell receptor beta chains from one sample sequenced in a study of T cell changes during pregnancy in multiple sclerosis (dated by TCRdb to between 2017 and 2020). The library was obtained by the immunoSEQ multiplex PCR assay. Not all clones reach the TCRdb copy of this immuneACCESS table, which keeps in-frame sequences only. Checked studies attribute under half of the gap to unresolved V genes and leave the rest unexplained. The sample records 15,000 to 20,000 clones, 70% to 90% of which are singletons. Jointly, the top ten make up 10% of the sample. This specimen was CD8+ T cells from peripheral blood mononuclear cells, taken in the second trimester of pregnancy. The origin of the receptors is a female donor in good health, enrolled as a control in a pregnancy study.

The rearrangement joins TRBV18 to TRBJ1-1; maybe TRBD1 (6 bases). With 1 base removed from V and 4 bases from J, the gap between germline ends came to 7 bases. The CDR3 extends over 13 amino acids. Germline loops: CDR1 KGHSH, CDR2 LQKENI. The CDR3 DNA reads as TGTGCCAGCTCACCACTACAGGGCACTGAAGCTTTCTTT. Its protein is CASSPLQGTEAFF.

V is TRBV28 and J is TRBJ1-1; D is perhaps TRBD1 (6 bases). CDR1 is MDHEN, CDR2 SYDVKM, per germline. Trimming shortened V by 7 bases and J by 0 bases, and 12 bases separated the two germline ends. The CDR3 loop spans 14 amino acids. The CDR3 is CASTLGGLNTEAFF. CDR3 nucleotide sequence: TGTGCCAGCACCCTCGGGGGGCTGAACACTGAAGCTTTCTTT. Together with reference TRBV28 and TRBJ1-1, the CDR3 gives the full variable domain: DVKVTQSSRYLVKRTGEKVFLECVQDMDHENMFWYRQDPGLGLRLIYFSYDVKMKEKGDIPEGYSVSREKKERFSLILESASTNQTSMYLCASTLGGLNTEAFFGQGTRLTVV.

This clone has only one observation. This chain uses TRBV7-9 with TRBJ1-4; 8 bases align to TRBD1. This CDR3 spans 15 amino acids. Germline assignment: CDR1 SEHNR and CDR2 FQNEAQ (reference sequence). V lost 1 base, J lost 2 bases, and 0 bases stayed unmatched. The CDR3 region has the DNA TGTGCCAGCAGCTTAGGGACAGGGACTAATGAAAAACTGTTTTTT. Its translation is CASSLGTGTNEKLFF.

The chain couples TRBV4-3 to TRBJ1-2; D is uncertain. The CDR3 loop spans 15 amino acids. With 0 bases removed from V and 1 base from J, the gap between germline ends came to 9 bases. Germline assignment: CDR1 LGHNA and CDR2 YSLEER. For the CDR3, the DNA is TGCGCCAGCAGCCAAGATCGTGGGAGTAACTATGGCTACACCTTC. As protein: CASSQDRGSNYGYTF.

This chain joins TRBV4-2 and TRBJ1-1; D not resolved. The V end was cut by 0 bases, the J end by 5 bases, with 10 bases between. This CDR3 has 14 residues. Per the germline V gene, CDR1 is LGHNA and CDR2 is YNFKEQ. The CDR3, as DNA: TGTGCCAGCAGCCAAGATGGGAGCGAGACTGAAGCTTTCTTT. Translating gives CASSQDGSETEAFF.

The CDR3 is CASSYYRQSPYEQYF. The CDR3 nucleotides read TGTGCCAGCAGTTACTACCGTCAGTCTCCCTACGAGCAGTACTTC. The rearrangement links TRBV6-5 to TRBJ2-7; D not certain. Trimming cost V 1 base and J 2 bases, with 12 bases left between them. Germline CDR1 MNHEY, CDR2 SVGAGI. This CDR3 region has 15 residues.

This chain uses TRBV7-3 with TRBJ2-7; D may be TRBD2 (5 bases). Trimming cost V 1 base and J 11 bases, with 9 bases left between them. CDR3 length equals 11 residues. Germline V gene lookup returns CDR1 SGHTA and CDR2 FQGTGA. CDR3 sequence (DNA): TGTGCCAGCAGCTTAATTGAGGGAAAGTACTTC. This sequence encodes CASSLIEGKYF.

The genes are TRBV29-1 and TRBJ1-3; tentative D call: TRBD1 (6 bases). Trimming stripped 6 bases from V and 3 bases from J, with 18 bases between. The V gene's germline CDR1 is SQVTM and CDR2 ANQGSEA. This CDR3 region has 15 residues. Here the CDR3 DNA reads TGCAGCGTCGAGGGGGAGGGGAGGAGTGGAAACACCATATATTTT. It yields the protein CSVEGEGRSGNTIYF.

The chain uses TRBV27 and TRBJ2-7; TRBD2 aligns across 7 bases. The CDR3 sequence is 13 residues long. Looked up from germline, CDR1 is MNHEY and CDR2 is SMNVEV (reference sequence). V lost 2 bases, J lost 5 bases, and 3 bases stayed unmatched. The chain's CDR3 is CASSLGLADEQYF. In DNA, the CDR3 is TGTGCCAGCAGTTTAGGCCTAGCGGACGAGCAGTACTTC.

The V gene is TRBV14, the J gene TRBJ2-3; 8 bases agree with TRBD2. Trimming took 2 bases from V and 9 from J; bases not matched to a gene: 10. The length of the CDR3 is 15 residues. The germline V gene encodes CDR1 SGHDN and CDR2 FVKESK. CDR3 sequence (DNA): TGTGCCAGCAGCCAATTCGGTAGCGGGGCAGTCACGCAGTATTTT. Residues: CASSQFGSGAVTQYF. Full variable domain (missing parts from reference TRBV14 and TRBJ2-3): EAGVTQFPSHSVIEKGQTVTLRCDPISGHDNLYWYRRVMGKEIKFLLHFVKESKQDESGMPNNRFLAERTGGTYSTLKVQPAELEDSGVYFCASSQFGSGAVTQYFGPGTRLTVL.

The CDR3: CASSLRDRVHYEQYF. The CDR3, as DNA: TGTGCCAGCAGCCTGCGGGACAGGGTACACTACGAGCAGTACTTC. The gene calls are TRBV13 and TRBJ2-7; 9 positions match TRBD1. The CDR3 sequence is 15 residues long. Trimming took 5 bases from V and 3 from J; bases not matched to a gene: 8. CDR1 is PRHDT, CDR2 FYEKMQ, per germline (reference sequence). Looking up the rest from reference TRBV13 and TRBJ2-7 gives the full variable domain: AAGVIQSPRHLIKEKRETATLKCYPIPRHDTVYWYQQGPGQDPQFLISFYEKMQSDKGSIPDRFSAQQFSDYHSELNMSSLELGDSALYFCASSLRDRVHYEQYFGPGTRLTVT.

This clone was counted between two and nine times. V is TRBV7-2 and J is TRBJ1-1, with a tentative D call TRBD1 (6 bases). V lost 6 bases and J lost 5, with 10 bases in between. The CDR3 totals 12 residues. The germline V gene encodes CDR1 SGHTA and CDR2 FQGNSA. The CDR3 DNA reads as TGTGCCAGCAGAGAAGGGGGAACTGAAGCTTTCTTT. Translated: CASREGGTEAFF.

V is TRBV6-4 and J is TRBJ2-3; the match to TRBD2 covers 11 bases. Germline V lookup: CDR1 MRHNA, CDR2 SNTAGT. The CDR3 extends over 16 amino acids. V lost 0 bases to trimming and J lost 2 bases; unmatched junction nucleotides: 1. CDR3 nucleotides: TGTGCCAGCAGTGACTCGACTAGCGGGGACACAGATACGCAGTATTTT. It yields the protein CASSDSTSGDTDTQYF.

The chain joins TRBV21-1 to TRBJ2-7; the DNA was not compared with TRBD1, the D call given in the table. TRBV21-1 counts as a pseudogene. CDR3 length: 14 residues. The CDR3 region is CASSKVDRGHEQYF. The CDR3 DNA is TGTGCCAGCAGCAAGGTGGACAGGGGCCACGAGCAGTACTTC.